The entry that follows covers one TCR beta chain sequence. The antigen is not known. Per the germline V gene, CDR1 is MNHNS and CDR2 is SASEGT. The V segment lost 2 bases and the J segment 2 bases; nucleotides outside the gene matches: 5. CDR3 length equals 15 residues. The data were obtained in a study of T cell responses to AZD1222 COVID-19 vaccine. Study observations and caveats: The CD4 TCRs associated with vaccination extended across spike and predominated at 160-218 and 743-854. Vaccination with two AZD1222 doses was followed by a rise in Spike-specific TCR breadth and depth.

The repertoire was sequenced with immunoSEQ multiplex PCR; TCRdb's copy has only in-frame clones and lacks some. The sample carries 140,000 to 150,000 clones, around 87% recorded once. This specimen was peripheral blood, taken on day 0 of AZD1222 vaccination. This TCR derives from an adult in good health. V usage is TRBV6-1 and J usage is TRBJ1-2; 7 bases map to TRBD1. This CDR3 reads CASSELTGMNYGYTF. The CDR3 DNA reads TGTGCCAGCAGTGAATTGACAGGGATGAACTATGGCTACACCTTC.